This paragraph covers one T cell receptor beta chain sequence. The data derive from a study of blood T cell repertoires in COVID-19. TCRdb keeps only in-frame clones here, not all; method: immunoSEQ multiplex PCR. Seen here are 150,000 to 200,000 clones, roughly 93% observed once, and the top ten hold 2%. Sequenced material: peripheral blood. The receptor comes from a woman in her fifties or sixties with COVID-19, enrolled during active disease.

The CDR3 sequence: CASSLLRGKGELFF. CDR3 in DNA: TGTGCCAGCAGCTTACTGAGGGGGAAGGGAGAACTGTTTTTT. This sequence joins TRBV11-2 and TRBJ1-4; a possible D gene is TRBD1 (6 bases). The CDR3 runs 14 residues. Germline lookup yields CDR1 SGHAT and CDR2 FQNNGV. Trimming cost V 2 bases and J 12 bases, with 16 bases left between them.